What follows are 9 T cell receptor beta chains derived from one specimen sequenced in a study of CD8 T cells in ankylosing spondylitis. Study results and limitations: The study identified a TCR beta motif of roughly eight highly homologous variants that appeared characteristic of ankylosing spondylitis blood.

MiXCR was run by TCRdb on the 5' RACE reads, yielding one entry per CDR3 protein. The repertoire has hundreds of thousands of distinct CDR3 sequences, roughly 13% of them found once; the top ten carry approximately 6.2%. No antigen is known for these receptors. The specimen sequenced was blood, either unsorted or a sorted T cell fraction (not recorded which). The receptors were sampled from a male donor with ankylosing spondylitis.

This clonotype appeared a few times. The CDR3 DNA sequence: TGCGCCAGCGGACTCGGGAGCTCCTACAATGAGCAGTTCTTC. Protein sequence: CASGLGSSYNEQFF. The genes are TRBV5-1 and TRBJ2-1, with a possible D match to TRBD2 (6 bases). This CDR3 has 14 residues. The ends were cut back, 7 bases at V and 0 bases at J, with 11 bases in the middle. Germline values: CDR1 SGHRS, CDR2 YFSETQ.

V and J are TRBV20-1 and TRBJ1-1, with 9 nucleotides matching TRBD1. Losses at the gene ends were 5 bases for V and 3 bases for J; bases not matched to a gene: 10. CDR1 DFQATT and CDR2 SNEGSKA come from the germline V gene (reference sequence). The CDR3 consists of 15 residues. The CDR3 nucleotides are TGCAGTGCTCGGGACAGGGTGAAGGGGGACACTGAAGCTTTCTTT. Translating gives CSARDRVKGDTEAFF.

In its sample, this clonotype was seen a few times. V is TRBV7-9 and J is TRBJ1-5; 10 positions agree with TRBD1. The ends lost 3 bases at V and 8 bases at J; junction bases unmatched: 7. The CDR3 runs 15 residues. Germline V gene sequence: CDR1 SEHNR, CDR2 FQNEAQ (reference sequence). CDR3 nucleotides: TGTGCCAGCAGCTTCAGAGGGACAGGGGATGAGCCCCAGCATTTT. Translation gives CASSFRGTGDEPQHF.

This clonotype was counted once. The chain combines TRBV20-1 with TRBJ2-7; TRBD1 is a possible D gene (6 bases). The V gene's germline CDR1 is DFQATT and CDR2 SNEGSKA (reference sequence). CDR3 length equals 13 residues. Here the CDR3 DNA reads TGCAGAAGAGGTAGGGACAAGTACTACGAGCAGTACTTC. This sequence encodes CRRGRDKYYEQYF.

The J gene is TRBJ2-2, the V gene TRBV18; D ambiguous. This CDR3 spans 19 amino acids. With 0 bases removed from V and 0 bases from J, the gap between germline ends came to 17 bases. Germline CDR1 and CDR2: KGHSH and LQKENI. CDR3 residues: CASSPPTGTKVSNTGELFF. CDR3 DNA sequence: TGTGCCAGCTCACCACCGACGGGCACCAAGGTCTCGAACACCGGGGAGCTGTTTTTT.

This clonotype was counted ten times or more. The rearrangement uses TRBV5-1 and TRBJ1-2, with 12 bases fitting TRBD1. The J segment lost 4 bases and the V segment lost 0 bases, leaving 4 bases of the junction unmatched. Germline CDR1 is SGHRS and CDR2 is YFSETQ. The CDR3 has 16 amino acids. The CDR3 region is CASSLEGQGAVYGYTF. CDR3 in DNA: TGCGCCAGCAGCTTGGAGGGACAGGGGGCGGTCTATGGCTACACCTTC.

The chain's CDR3 is CASRLAGSQETQYF. CDR3 sequence (DNA): TGTGCCAGCAGGCTAGCGGGATCCCAAGAGACCCAGTACTTC. This chain links TRBV2 with TRBJ2-5; 9 bases are a match to TRBD2. The CDR3 totals 14 residues. In germline, CDR1 is SNHLY, CDR2 FYNNEI. V shed 6 bases, J shed 1 base, and the junction held 3 bases outside the gene matches.

The rearrangement uses TRBV7-2 and TRBJ2-3; D is possibly TRBD1 or TRBD2 (6 bases each). The germline V gene has CDR1 SGHTA and CDR2 FQGNSA. V was clipped by 5 bases and J by 0 bases, with 15 bases between them. CDR3 length equals 16 residues. The CDR3 nucleotides are TGTGCCAGCAGCAAGGAGGGGGGCGTCAGCACAGATACGCAGTATTTT. It codes for CASSKEGGVSTDTQYF.

This clonotype has only a few counts. The CDR3: CASSLAWASGSSYNEQFF. CDR3 DNA sequence: TGTGCCAGCAGCTTAGCTTGGGCTAGCGGGAGCTCCTACAATGAGCAGTTCTTC. The V and J genes are TRBV7-8 and TRBJ2-1, with 10 bases identical to TRBD2. This CDR3 is 18 amino acids long. CDR1 is SGHVS and CDR2 is FQNEAQ in the germline V gene. J lost 0 bases, V lost 0 bases, and 5 bases had no gene match.